This T cell receptor beta chain is from a study of human T cells and chemical hapten exposure. The time point was: pre-sensitization, week 0. Described treatment: therapeutic diphenylcyclopropenone sensitization with weekly scalp DPC. Patches went on only after blood had been drawn each time. Researchers extracted total RNA from unfractionated whole blood. This clonotype was seen ten or more times. A single record per CDR3 protein comes from TCRdb applying MiXCR to the RACE reads. This table holds 99,000 or so distinct CDR3 sequences, roughly a tenth found once. This CDR3 has 16 residues. Trimming left V 5 bases short and J 2 bases short, with 16 bases between. Per the germline V gene, CDR1 is KGHSH and CDR2 is LQKENI.

The TCR sequence derives from a woman between 55 and 75 years old with alopecia areata. Some clones in this sample may be carry-over from other donors' samples. This chain links TRBV18 with TRBJ1-5; a possible D gene is TRBD1 (6 bases). The sequencing used whole blood, collected in connection with sensitization to the hapten diphenylcyclopropenone (DPC). The CDR3: CASSSTSAGGNQPQHF. Written as DNA, the CDR3 is TGTGCCAGCTCATCTACCTCGGCAGGGGGCAATCAGCCCCAGCATTTT. The full variable domain, its missing parts supplied by reference TRBV18 and TRBJ1-5, is NAGVMQNPRHLVRRRGQEARLRCSPMKGHSHVYWYRQLPEEGLKFMVYLQKENIIDESGMPKERFSAEFPKEGPSILRIQQVVRGDSAAYFCASSSTSAGGNQPQHFGDGTRLSIL.